This T cell receptor beta chain is drawn from a study of shared clonotypes between healthy human individuals. Study-wide context: Three plates each covered CD4 naive and memory; CD8 naive two, CD8 memory one.

General observations from the study: Four donors had 5% to 6.5% of their naive CD4 clonotypes in common. Large depth notwithstanding, sorted-subset sequencing proved incomplete by rarefaction.

Terminally differentiated effector memory CD45RA+ cells were left out of the naive CD8 fraction, which was CD45RO-negative and positively selected for CCR7. For this clone: Its matching antigen is unknown.

The run depth of the assay was deep. Data came from immunoSEQ multiplex PCR; TCRdb stores just in-frame clones and leaves some out. The table has 1.5 million to 2.5 million clones, just under 95% seen once. The clonotype comes from a man aged 18 to 30 in good health. Sequencing was performed on naive CD8+ T cells sorted from blood.

CDR3 sequence: CATGQGDHEQYF. CDR3 DNA: TGTGCCACCGGACAGGGGGATCACGAGCAGTACTTC. The chain couples TRBV10-3 to TRBJ2-7; TRBD1 agrees at 10 bases. CDR1 is ENHRY, CDR2 SYGVKD, per germline. CDR3 length equals 12 residues. Trimming took 10 bases from V and 5 from J; bases not matched to a gene: 5.